The 8 T cell receptor beta chains below were found in one sample sequenced in a study of T-cell reconstitution after alpha-beta-depleted transplantation in children. TCRbeta library preparation incorporated unique molecular identifiers. TCRdb reprocessed the PCR reads with MiXCR, giving one entry per CDR3 protein. The data hold approximately 350,000 distinct CDR3 sequences, with 10% to 13% observed a single time. The material sequenced was PBMCs from the stem cell graft donor, taken from the stem cell graft. The source is a human donor who donated a stem cell graft to a child with acute lymphoblastic leukemia.

This clonotype was seen at least ten times. The genes are TRBV4-1 and TRBJ2-5; 12 nucleotides match TRBD2. The V gene's germline CDR1 is MGHRA and CDR2 YSYEKL. Germline trimming cut 4 bases from V and 2 bases from J; bases unmatched to any gene: 2. The CDR3 runs to 15 residues. The CDR3 DNA reads as TGCGCCAGCAGCCTCGGACTAGCGGGACAAGAGACCCAGTACTTC. Amino acid sequence: CASSLGLAGQETQYF.

The gene calls are TRBV6-5 and TRBJ1-4; 9 bases align to TRBD1. Germline CDR1 and CDR2: MNHEY and SVGAGI. The CDR3 has 13 residues. J lost 8 bases, V lost 4 bases, and 2 bases had no gene match. CDR3 sequence reads: CASSWDRAEKLFF. The CDR3 nucleotides are TGTGCCAGCAGTTGGGACAGGGCGGAAAAACTGTTTTTT.

This clonotype was picked up many times. This chain uses TRBV20-1 with TRBJ2-7, with 12 bases that match TRBD2. Per germline, CDR1 DFQATT and CDR2 SNEGSKA (reference sequence). The CDR3 length is 15 residues. V gave up 3 bases and J gave up 3 bases; unmatched junction bases: 6. DNA of the CDR3: TGCAGTGCTAGCGACGGGACTAGCGGGTACTACGAGCAGTACTTC. It encodes CSASDGTSGYYEQYF.

This clonotype occurred many times. This chain uses TRBV6-1 with TRBJ2-1; D is possibly TRBD2 (6 bases). Germline V gene lookup returns CDR1 MNHNS and CDR2 SASEGT. V was pared by 8 bases and J by 0 bases, with 14 bases between. The CDR3 covers 15 residues. CDR3 coding DNA: TGTGCCAGCGCCTCGGGACTCTCCTCCTACAATGAGCAGTTCTTC. Residues: CASASGLSSYNEQFF.

This clonotype was seen a handful of times. The chain employs TRBV28 and TRBJ2-7, with TRBD2 matching over 12 bases. V lost 5 bases and J lost 2; bases outside the gene matches: 4. The germline V gene has CDR1 MDHEN and CDR2 SYDVKM. This CDR3 has 15 amino acids. DNA of the CDR3: TGTGCCAGCAGTCCACTAGCGGGAGGCCCCTACGAGCAGTACTTC. Its protein product is CASSPLAGGPYEQYF.

This clonotype was seen a handful of times. The chain employs TRBV28 and TRBJ1-5; D is ambiguous. Deletions cut 5 bases from V and 6 bases from J, with 17 bases between. The CDR3 has 15 residues. Germline CDR1 reads MDHEN; CDR2 reads SYDVKM. The CDR3 region has the DNA TGTGCCAGCAGTGCTCCAGGCGCGGGAGGTCAGCCCCAGCATTTT. Its protein is CASSAPGAGGQPQHF.

This clonotype turned up a few times. The chain joins TRBV24-1 to TRBJ2-1, with 16 bases fitting TRBD2. Germline V CDR1 and CDR2: KGHDR, SFDVKD. This CDR3 region has 19 residues. With V trimmed by 3 bases and J by 4 bases, 8 bases remained unmatched. Here the CDR3 reads CATSDPGLAGGVPYNEQFF. The CDR3, as DNA: TGTGCCACCAGTGATCCGGGACTAGCGGGAGGGGTGCCATACAATGAGCAGTTCTTC.

This clonotype was observed a few times. J is TRBJ2-1 and V is TRBV5-1, with TRBD2 as a possible D gene (6 bases). The CDR3 runs 13 residues. Germline loops: CDR1 SGHRS, CDR2 YFSETQ. The germline V and J ends were trimmed by 3 bases and 6 bases, with 10 bases remaining between them. CDR3 region: CASSWGDLNEQFF. In DNA, the CDR3 is TGCGCCAGCAGCTGGGGGGACCTCAATGAGCAGTTCTTC.